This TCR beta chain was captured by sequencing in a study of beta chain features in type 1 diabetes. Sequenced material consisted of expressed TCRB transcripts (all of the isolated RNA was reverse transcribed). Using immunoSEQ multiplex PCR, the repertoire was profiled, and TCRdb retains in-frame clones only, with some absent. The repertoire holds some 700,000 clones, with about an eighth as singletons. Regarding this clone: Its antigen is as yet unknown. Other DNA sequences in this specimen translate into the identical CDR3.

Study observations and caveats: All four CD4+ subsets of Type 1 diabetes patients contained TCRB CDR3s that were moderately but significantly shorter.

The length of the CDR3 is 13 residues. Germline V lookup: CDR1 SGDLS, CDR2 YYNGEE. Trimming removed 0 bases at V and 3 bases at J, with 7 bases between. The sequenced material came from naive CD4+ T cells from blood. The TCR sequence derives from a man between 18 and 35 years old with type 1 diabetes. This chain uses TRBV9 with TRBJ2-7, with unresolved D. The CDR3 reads CASSVAPGYEQYF. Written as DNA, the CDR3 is TGTGCCAGCAGCGTAGCCCCGGGCTACGAGCAGTACTTC.